Listed here is a single T cell receptor beta chain. What it recognizes is unknown. This record belongs to a study of T cell repertoires in cytomegalovirus infection. Across the study: Both CMV infection and a matching HLA type were indicated by public TCR beta signatures.

TCRdb re-called the reads through MiXCR, storing one row per CDR3 protein. The sample includes more than 300,000 distinct CDR3 sequences, about 35% of them seen just once. The CDR3 runs to 16 residues. Germline trimming cut 3 bases from V and 2 bases from J; bases unmatched to any gene: 8. Germline V gene data show CDR1 as SGHVS and CDR2 as FQNEAQ. The V call is TRBV7-8, the J call TRBJ2-7, with TRBD2 identical over 9 bases. This clonotype originated in a human donor in good health (CMV status not recorded). Some clones in this sample may be carry-over from other donors' samples. The sequencing here drew on cultured PBMCs, taken from culture after CMV antigen stimulation. DNA for the CDR3: TGTGCCAGCAGCTTCCTGGGTAGCGGGAGCCCCTACGAGCAGTACTTC. It codes for CASSFLGSGSPYEQYF.